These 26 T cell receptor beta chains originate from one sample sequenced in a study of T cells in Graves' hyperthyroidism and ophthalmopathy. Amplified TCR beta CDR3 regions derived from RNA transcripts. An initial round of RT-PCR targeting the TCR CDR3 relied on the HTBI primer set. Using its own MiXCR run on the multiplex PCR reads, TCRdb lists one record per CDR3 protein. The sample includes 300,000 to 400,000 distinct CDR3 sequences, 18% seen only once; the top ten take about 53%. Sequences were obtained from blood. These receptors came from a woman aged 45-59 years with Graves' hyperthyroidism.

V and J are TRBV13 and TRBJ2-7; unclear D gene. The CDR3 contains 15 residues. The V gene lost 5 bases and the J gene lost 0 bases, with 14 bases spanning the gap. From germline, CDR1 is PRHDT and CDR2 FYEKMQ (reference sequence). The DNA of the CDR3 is TGTGCCAGCAGCAAACGACAAGAAAACTCCTACGAGCAGTACGTC. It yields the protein CASSKRQENSYEQYV.

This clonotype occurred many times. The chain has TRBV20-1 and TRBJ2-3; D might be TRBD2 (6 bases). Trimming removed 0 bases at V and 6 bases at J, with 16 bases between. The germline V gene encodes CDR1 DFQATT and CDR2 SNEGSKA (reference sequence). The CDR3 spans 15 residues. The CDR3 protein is CSAREPYGRVDTQYF. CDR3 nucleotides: TGCAGTGCTAGAGAACCCTACGGGAGAGTTGATACGCAGTATTTT.

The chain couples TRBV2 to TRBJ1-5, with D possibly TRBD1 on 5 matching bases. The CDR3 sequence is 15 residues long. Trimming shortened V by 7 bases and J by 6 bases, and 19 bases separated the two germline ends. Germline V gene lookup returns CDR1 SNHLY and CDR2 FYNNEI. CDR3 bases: TGTGCCAGCAAGTCTGCAGGGACCGTCGGTCAGCCCCAGCATTTT. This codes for CASKSAGTVGQPQHF.

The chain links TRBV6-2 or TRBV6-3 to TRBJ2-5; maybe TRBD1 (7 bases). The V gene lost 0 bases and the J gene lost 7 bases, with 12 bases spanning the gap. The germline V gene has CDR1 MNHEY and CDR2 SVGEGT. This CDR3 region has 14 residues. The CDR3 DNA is TGTGCCAGCAGTTACTCCGGAGGGGGCGCGACCCAGTACTTC. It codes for CASSYSGGGATQYF.

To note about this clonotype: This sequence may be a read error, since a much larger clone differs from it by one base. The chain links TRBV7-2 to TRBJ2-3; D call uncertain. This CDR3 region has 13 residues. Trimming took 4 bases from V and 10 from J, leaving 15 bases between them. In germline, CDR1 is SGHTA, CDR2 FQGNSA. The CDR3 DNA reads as TGTGCCAGCAGCTCCCTAGTGTGGGATGCGCAGTATTTT. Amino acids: CASSSLVWDAQYF.

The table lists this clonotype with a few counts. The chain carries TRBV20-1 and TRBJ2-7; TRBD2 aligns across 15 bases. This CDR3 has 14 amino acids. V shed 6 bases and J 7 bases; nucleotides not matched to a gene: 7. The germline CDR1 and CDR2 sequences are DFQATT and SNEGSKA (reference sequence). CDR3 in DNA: TGCAGTGCAATCGGGACTAGCGGGAGGTGGGAGCAGTACTTC. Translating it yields CSAIGTSGRWEQYF.

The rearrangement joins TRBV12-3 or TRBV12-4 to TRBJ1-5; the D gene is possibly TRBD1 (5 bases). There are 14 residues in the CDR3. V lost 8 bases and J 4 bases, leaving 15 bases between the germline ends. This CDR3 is CASVGGGGNQPQHF. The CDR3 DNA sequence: TGTGCCAGCGTGGGGGGGGGGGGGAATCAGCCCCAGCATTTT.

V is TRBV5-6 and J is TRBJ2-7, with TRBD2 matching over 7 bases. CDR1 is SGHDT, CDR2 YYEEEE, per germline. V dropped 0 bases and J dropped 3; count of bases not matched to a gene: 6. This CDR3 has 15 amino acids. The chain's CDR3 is CASSLEGAGLYEQYV. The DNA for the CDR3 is TGTGCCAGCAGCTTGGAAGGAGCGGGGCTCTACGAGCAGTACGTC.

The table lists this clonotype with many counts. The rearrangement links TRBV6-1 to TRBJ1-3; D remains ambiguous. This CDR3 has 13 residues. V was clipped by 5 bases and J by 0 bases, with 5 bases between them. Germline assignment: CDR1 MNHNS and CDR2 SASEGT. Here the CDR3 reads CASSSNSGNTIYF. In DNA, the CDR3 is TGTGCCAGCAGTTCGAACTCTGGAAACACCATATATTTT.

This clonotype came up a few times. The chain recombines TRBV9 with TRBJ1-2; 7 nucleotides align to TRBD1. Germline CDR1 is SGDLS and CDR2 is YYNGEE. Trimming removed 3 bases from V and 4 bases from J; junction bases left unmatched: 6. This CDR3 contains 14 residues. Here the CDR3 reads CASSGGTASYGYTF. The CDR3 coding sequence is TGTGCCAGCAGCGGCGGGACAGCAAGCTATGGCTACACCTTC.

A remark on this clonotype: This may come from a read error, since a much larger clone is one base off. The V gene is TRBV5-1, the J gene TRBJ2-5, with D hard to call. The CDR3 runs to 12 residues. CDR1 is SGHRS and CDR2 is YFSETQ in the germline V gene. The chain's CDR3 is CASRGNQKTQYF. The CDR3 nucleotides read TGCGCCAGCAGGGGAAACCAAAAGACCCAGTACTTC.

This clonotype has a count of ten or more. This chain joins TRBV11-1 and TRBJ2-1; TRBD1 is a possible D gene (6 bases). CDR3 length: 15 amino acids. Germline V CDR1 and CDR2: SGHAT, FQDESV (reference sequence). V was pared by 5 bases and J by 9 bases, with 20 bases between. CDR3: CASSLHSAGVVEQFF. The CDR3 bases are TGTGCCAGCAGCCTTCACTCTGCAGGGGTCGTTGAGCAGTTCTTC.

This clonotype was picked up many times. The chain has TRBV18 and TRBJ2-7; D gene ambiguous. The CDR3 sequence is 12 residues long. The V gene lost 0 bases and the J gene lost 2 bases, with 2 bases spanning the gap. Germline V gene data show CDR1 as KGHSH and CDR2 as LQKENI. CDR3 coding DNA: TGTGCCAGCTCACCACCGACCTACGAGCAGTACTTC. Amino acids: CASSPPTYEQYF.

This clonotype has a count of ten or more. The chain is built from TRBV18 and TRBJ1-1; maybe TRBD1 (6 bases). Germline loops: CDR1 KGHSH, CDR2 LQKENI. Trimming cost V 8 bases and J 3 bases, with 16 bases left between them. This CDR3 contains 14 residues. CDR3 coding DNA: TGTGCCAGCGCACAGGGTTGGCGGGACACTGAAGCTTTCTTT. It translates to CASAQGWRDTEAFF.

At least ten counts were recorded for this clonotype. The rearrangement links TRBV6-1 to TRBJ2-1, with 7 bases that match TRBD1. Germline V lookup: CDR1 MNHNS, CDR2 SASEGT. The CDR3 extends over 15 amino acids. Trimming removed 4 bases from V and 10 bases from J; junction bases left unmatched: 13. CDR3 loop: CASSGYRDSLEEQFF. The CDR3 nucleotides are TGTGCCAGCAGTGGCTACCGGGACAGTCTCGAGGAGCAGTTCTTC.

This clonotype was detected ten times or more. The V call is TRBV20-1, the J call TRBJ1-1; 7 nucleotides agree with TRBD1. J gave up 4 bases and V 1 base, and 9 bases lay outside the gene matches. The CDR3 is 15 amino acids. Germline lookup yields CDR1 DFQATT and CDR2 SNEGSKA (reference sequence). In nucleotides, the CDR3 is TGCAGTGCTAGAGTCGGCAGGGGGAAGGGCACTGAAGCTTTCTTT. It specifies CSARVGRGKGTEAFF.

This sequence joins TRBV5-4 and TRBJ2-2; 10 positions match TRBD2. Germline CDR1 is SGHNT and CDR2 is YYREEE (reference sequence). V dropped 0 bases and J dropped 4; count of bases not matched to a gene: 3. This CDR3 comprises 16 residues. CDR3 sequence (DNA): TGTGCCAGCAGCTTGGCTGTAGCGGGGGGCACCGGGGAGCTGTTTTTT. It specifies CASSLAVAGGTGELFF.

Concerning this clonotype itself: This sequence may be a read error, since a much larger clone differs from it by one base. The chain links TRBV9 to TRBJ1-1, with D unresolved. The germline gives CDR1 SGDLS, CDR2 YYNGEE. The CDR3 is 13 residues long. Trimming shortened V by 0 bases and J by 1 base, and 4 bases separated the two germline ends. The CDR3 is CASSVEANTEAFF. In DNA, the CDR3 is TGTGCCAGCAGCGTAGAGGCGAACACTGAAGCTTTCTTT.

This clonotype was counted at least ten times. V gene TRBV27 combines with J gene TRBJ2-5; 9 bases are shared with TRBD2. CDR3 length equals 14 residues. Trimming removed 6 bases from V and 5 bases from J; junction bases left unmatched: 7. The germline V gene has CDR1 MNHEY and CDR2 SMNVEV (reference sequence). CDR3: CASSQGLASETQYF. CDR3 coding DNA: TGTGCCAGCAGCCAAGGACTAGCGAGTGAGACCCAGTACTTC.

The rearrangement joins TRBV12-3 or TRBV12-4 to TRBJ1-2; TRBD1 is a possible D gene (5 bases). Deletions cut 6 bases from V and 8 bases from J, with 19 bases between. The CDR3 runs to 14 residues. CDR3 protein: CASSYPGLAGGYTF. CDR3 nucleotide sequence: TGTGCCAGCAGCTACCCGGGACTAGCGGGGGGCTACACCTTC.

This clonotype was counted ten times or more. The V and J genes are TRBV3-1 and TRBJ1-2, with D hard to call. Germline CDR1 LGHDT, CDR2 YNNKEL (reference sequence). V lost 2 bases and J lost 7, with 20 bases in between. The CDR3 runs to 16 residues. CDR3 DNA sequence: TGTGCCAGCAGCCAATATCTAGGCAGCCCACGGGCTGGCTACACCTTC. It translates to CASSQYLGSPRAGYTF.

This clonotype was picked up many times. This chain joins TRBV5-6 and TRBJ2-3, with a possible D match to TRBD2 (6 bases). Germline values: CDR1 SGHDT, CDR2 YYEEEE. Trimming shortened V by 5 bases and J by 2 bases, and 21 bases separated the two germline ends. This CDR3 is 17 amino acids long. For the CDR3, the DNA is TGTGCCAGCAGATCTACCCGACGGGGGTTCAACACAGATACGCAGTATTTT. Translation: CASRSTRRGFNTDTQYF. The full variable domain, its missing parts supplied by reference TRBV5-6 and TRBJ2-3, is DAGVTQSPTHLIKTRGQQVTLRCSPKSGHDTVSWYQQALGQGPQFIFQYYEEEERQRGNFPDRFSGHQFPNYSSELNVNALLLGDSALYLCASRSTRRGFNTDTQYFGPGTRLTVL.

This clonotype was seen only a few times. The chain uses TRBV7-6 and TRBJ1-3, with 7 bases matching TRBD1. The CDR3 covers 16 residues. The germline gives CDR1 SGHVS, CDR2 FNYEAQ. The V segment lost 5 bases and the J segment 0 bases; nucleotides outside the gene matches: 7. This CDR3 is CASSTRDRSSGNTIYF. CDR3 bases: TGTGCCAGCAGCACTCGGGACAGAAGCTCTGGAAACACCATATATTTT. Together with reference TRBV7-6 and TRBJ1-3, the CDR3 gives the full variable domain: GAGVSQSPRYKVTKRGQDVALRCDPISGHVSLYWYRQALGQGPEFLTYFNYEAQQDKSGLPNDRFSAERPEGSISTLTIQRTEQRDSAMYRCASSTRDRSSGNTIYFGEGSWLTVV.

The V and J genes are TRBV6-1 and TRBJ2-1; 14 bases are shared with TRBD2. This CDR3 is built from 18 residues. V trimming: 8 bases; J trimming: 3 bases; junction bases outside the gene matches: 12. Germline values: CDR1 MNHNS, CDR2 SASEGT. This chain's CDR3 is CASVGLAGGGGLYNEQFF. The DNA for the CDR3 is TGTGCCAGCGTCGGACTAGCGGGAGGAGGGGGCCTCTACAATGAGCAGTTCTTC.

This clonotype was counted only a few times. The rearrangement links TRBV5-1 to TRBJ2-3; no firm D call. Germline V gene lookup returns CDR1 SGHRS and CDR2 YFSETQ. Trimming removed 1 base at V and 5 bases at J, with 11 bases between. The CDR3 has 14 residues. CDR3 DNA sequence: TGCGCCAGCAGCTTGTTTGGTGGGGTAGATACGCAGTATTTT. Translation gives CASSLFGGVDTQYF.

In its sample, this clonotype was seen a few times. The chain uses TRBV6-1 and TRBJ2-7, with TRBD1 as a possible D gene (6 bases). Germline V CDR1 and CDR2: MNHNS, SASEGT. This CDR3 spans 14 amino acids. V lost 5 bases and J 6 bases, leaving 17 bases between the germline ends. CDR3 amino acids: CASSTGQPRGEQYV. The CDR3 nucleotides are TGTGCCAGCAGTACCGGACAGCCCCGGGGCGAGCAGTACGTC.